This TCR beta chain was sequenced in a study of T cells after yellow fever vaccination. Broader study findings: Most clones from primary vaccination resurfaced after the booster (roughly 96% CD4, around 90% CD8).

This clonotype was picked up a small number of times. Its antigen is unknown. Trimming took 4 bases from V and 10 from J, leaving 17 bases between them. CDR1 is SGHRS and CDR2 is YFSETQ in the germline V gene. The CDR3 loop spans 13 amino acids. They built TCR cDNA with 5'RACE template switching, a step that put in a universal primer site and UMIs. MiXCR, run by TCRdb on the 5' RACE reads, gives a single entry per CDR3 protein. Here the sample spans some 220,000 distinct CDR3 sequences, about 3% being singletons. The TCR originated in a man between 18 and 29 years old who received the YFV17D yellow fever vaccine. V is TRBV5-1 and J is TRBJ1-2; D is uncertain. Specimen: CD4+ T cells sorted from PBMCs, collected 10 days after the yellow fever booster vaccination. CDR3 sequence reads: CASSDPERTDYTF. In DNA form, the CDR3 reads TGCGCCAGCAGCGATCCTGAACGCACGGACTACACCTTC.